Below are 32 T cell receptor beta chains sequenced from a single sample in a study of CD8 T cells in Susac syndrome. After extraction with the RNeasy kit, about 0.45 to 1 ug of the RNA was reverse transcribed using random hexamers. Using its own MiXCR run on the immunoSEQ multiplex PCR reads, TCRdb lists one record per CDR3 protein. The sample includes 65,000 to 90,000 distinct CDR3 sequences, approximately 95% of them seen just once. The source material was CD8+ T cells from PBMCs. The receptors derive from a human donor with multiple sclerosis.

The chain uses TRBV11-2 and TRBJ2-5; 11 nucleotides agree with TRBD2. Germline V gene lookup returns CDR1 SGHAT and CDR2 FQNNGV. The CDR3 is 17 residues long. The J segment lost 1 base and the V segment lost 2 bases, leaving 6 bases of the junction unmatched. The CDR3 DNA is TGTGCCAGCAGCTTACTCAGACTAGCGGGAACCCAAGAGACCCAGTACTTC. Protein product: CASSLLRLAGTQETQYF.

J is TRBJ2-5 and V is TRBV6-5; perhaps TRBD1 as D (6 bases). This CDR3 is 13 amino acids long. The V end lost 6 bases, the J end lost 6 bases, and 14 bases lay between the germline ends. The germline gives CDR1 MNHEY, CDR2 SVGAGI. The CDR3 is CASSPDQGQTQYF. Here the CDR3 DNA reads TGTGCCAGCAGCCCCGATCAGGGGCAGACCCAGTACTTC.

The genes are TRBV27 and TRBJ1-1; perhaps TRBD1 as D (5 bases). Germline assignment: CDR1 MNHEY and CDR2 SMNVEV (reference sequence). V lost 3 bases to trimming and J lost 0 bases, with 11 bases between them. The CDR3 covers 15 residues. The CDR3 bases are TGTGCCAGCAGTTTTGGAGGGGCCTTGAACACTGAAGCTTTCTTT. It specifies CASSFGGALNTEAFF.

CDR3 protein: CASSYRLETPGYTF. CDR3 sequence (DNA): TGTGCCAGCAGTTACCGGCTGGAGACCCCGGGCTACACCTTC. The chain employs TRBV6-5 and TRBJ1-2; no definite D call. Germline V gene data show CDR1 as MNHEY and CDR2 as SVGAGI. Trimming left V 2 bases short and J 8 bases short, with 15 bases between. This CDR3 contains 14 residues.

This chain uses TRBV4-1 with TRBJ1-1; 9 nucleotides match TRBD1. Germline V CDR1 and CDR2: MGHRA, YSYEKL. The CDR3 is 15 amino acids. Germline trimming cut 4 bases from V and 4 bases from J; bases unmatched to any gene: 7. The CDR3 spells CASSLFADRGTEAFF. The CDR3 nucleotides read TGCGCCAGCAGCCTTTTCGCGGACAGGGGCACTGAAGCTTTCTTT.

The rearrangement uses TRBV20-1 and TRBJ1-2; no reliable D call. Germline loops: CDR1 DFQATT, CDR2 SNEGSKA (reference sequence). The V end was cut by 5 bases, the J end by 8 bases, with 12 bases between. The CDR3 consists of 11 residues. The CDR3 DNA reads as TGCAGTGCTGTTGACCCACTCGGCTACACCTTC. This translates into CSAVDPLGYTF.

The genes are TRBV5-6 and TRBJ1-2; D is possibly TRBD1 (6 bases). Germline CDR1 SGHDT, CDR2 YYEEEE. The V and J ends lost 2 bases and 4 bases respectively, with 15 bases between them. This CDR3 region has 15 residues. The CDR3 sequence: CASSFEGGAPYGYTF. In nucleotides, the CDR3 is TGTGCCAGCAGCTTCGAAGGGGGGGCCCCCTATGGCTACACCTTC.

The chain recombines TRBV29-1 with TRBJ2-1; TRBD2 matches 12 bases. CDR3 size: 16 residues. V lost 0 bases and J lost 5; bases outside the gene matches: 5. In germline, CDR1 is SQVTM, CDR2 ANQGSEA. CDR3 sequence: CSVEDLLAGGNNEQFF. Here the CDR3 DNA reads TGCAGCGTTGAAGATCTACTAGCGGGGGGCAACAATGAGCAGTTCTTC.

The rearrangement joins TRBV7-3 to TRBJ2-1, with D tentatively TRBD1 or TRBD2 (5 bases each). The V gene lost 5 bases and the J gene lost 7 bases, with 18 bases spanning the gap. Per germline, CDR1 SGHTA and CDR2 FQGTGA. The CDR3 extends over 15 amino acids. The CDR3 DNA sequence: TGTGCCAGCAGCATTTTAGGGACGGAACTAAATGAGCAGTTCTTC. Protein product: CASSILGTELNEQFF.

The chain employs TRBV7-9 and TRBJ1-2; TRBD1 aligns across 7 bases. This CDR3 is 12 amino acids long. The trim removed 8 bases at V and 5 bases at J, leaving 5 bases unmatched. Per germline, CDR1 SEHNR and CDR2 FQNEAQ (reference sequence). The CDR3 DNA follows: TGTGCCAGCCGAGGGGGCGGATATGGCTACACCTTC. Its protein product is CASRGGGYGYTF.

The chain couples TRBV14 to TRBJ2-1; possibly TRBD2 for D (5 bases). V was clipped by 0 bases and J by 8 bases, with 14 bases between them. The germline gives CDR1 SGHDN, CDR2 FVKESK. The CDR3 totals 15 residues. The CDR3 DNA follows: TGTGCCAGCAGCCAAGACTACCCCGAGGGCGATGAGCAGTTCTTC. Amino acid sequence: CASSQDYPEGDEQFF.

The chain joins TRBV20-1 to TRBJ1-6, with a weak D call TRBD1 (5 bases). The CDR3 has 13 residues. V gave up 6 bases and J gave up 6 bases, with 12 bases separating them. Germline assignment: CDR1 DFQATT and CDR2 SNEGSKA (reference sequence). CDR3 DNA: TGCAGTGCCGTTGCCAGGGCTAATTCACCCCTCCACTTT. This translates into CSAVARANSPLHF.

This clonotype was found once. The chain couples TRBV20-1 to TRBJ2-5; a weak D match, TRBD1 (6 bases). Germline assignment: CDR1 DFQATT and CDR2 SNEGSKA (reference sequence). The germline V and J ends were trimmed by 0 bases and 0 bases, with 17 bases remaining between them. This CDR3 has 17 amino acids. CDR3 coding DNA: TGCAGTGCTAGAGATCGTGGGGGCGCCCCTTACCAAGAGACCCAGTACTTC. Translation gives CSARDRGGAPYQETQYF.

This clonotype appeared a single time. The chain has TRBV29-1 and TRBJ2-7; D unresolved. CDR1 is SQVTM and CDR2 is ANQGSEA in the germline V gene. The CDR3 spans 14 residues. Trimming took off 5 bases at V and 5 bases at J, with 19 bases between the two ends. Here the CDR3 reads CSVQEWRSRDEQYF. CDR3 DNA sequence: TGCAGCGTTCAGGAGTGGCGGTCGCGTGACGAGCAGTACTTC.

This clonotype was seen only once. J is TRBJ1-6 and V is TRBV4-1; no clear D gene. The length of the CDR3 is 18 residues. Per the germline V gene, CDR1 is MGHRA and CDR2 is YSYEKL. The germline V and J ends were trimmed by 0 bases and 6 bases, with 18 bases remaining between them. CDR3 sequence: CASSQEEADPPGNSPLHF. CDR3 nucleotide sequence: TGCGCCAGCAGCCAAGAAGAGGCGGACCCCCCTGGTAATTCACCCCTCCACTTT.

The chain combines TRBV20-1 with TRBJ2-3; 9 nucleotides align to TRBD2. The V and J ends lost 3 bases and 8 bases, in that order; junction bases with no gene match: 21. Germline lookup yields CDR1 DFQATT and CDR2 SNEGSKA (reference sequence). CDR3 length equals 18 residues. Here the CDR3 DNA reads TGCAGTGCTAGTAGCCTAGCGGGACAAGCCCTTAAGTTGGCTACGCAGTATTTT. Translation gives CSASSLAGQALKLATQYF.

The rearrangement joins TRBV1 to TRBJ2-7; TRBD1 was called by the table and not checked on the DNA. TRBV1 is a recognized pseudogene. This CDR3 has 17 amino acids. CDR3 amino acids: CTSSQARARDRGNEQYF. The CDR3, as DNA: TGCACCAGCAGCCAAGCCAGGGCCCGGGACAGGGGGAACGAGCAGTACTTC.

The V gene is TRBV29-1, the J gene TRBJ2-4, with TRBD1 matching over 9 bases. Germline CDR1 reads SQVTM; CDR2 reads ANQGSEA. This CDR3 comprises 13 residues. V dropped 6 bases and J dropped 6; count of bases not matched to a gene: 6. Here the CDR3 reads CSVLTGGGNIQYF. The CDR3, as DNA: TGCAGCGTCTTGACAGGGGGAGGAAACATTCAGTACTTC.

This clonotype was detected once. The chain employs TRBV6-2 or TRBV6-3 and TRBJ2-6; the D is unclear. Between the trimmed V and J ends, which lost 7 bases and 1 base, there was a span of 11 bases. The CDR3 totals 15 residues. Per the germline V gene, CDR1 is MNHEY and CDR2 is SVGEGT. The DNA for the CDR3 is TGTGCCAGCACCATGGGTCTTTCTGGGGCCAACGTCCTGACTTTC. Its translation is CASTMGLSGANVLTF.

The rearrangement links TRBV7-8 to TRBJ1-4, with 8 positions matching TRBD1. Germline CDR1 and CDR2: SGHVS and FQNEAQ. CDR3 size: 16 residues. J lost 4 bases, V lost 3 bases, and 7 bases had no gene match. DNA for the CDR3: TGTGCCAGCAGCTTTTACACAGGGGGATTTAATGAAAAACTGTTTTTT. The encoded protein is CASSFYTGGFNEKLFF.

This chain links TRBV19 with TRBJ2-5; D is unclear. Germline V gene sequence: CDR1 LNHDA, CDR2 SQIVND (reference sequence). This CDR3 is built from 14 residues. Trimming removed 8 bases at V and 2 bases at J, with 15 bases between. The CDR3 nucleotides read TGTGCCAGTGGGCGTTTCGAGGAACAAGAGACCCAGTACTTC. It codes for CASGRFEEQETQYF.

The chain uses TRBV13 and TRBJ1-3; maybe TRBD1 (6 bases). V lost 3 bases to trimming and J lost 3 bases, with 12 bases between them. Germline V gene data show CDR1 as PRHDT and CDR2 as FYEKMQ (reference sequence). This CDR3 region has 15 residues. The DNA for the CDR3 is TGTGCCAGCAGCTTCTATAGGGGGTATGGAAACACCATATATTTT. As protein: CASSFYRGYGNTIYF.

CDR3 nucleotides: TGTGCCAGCAGTTTGGGGGGGGATCAGCCCCAGCATTTT. Amino acids: CASSLGGDQPQHF. V and J are TRBV27 and TRBJ1-5; D may be TRBD1 (5 bases). With 3 bases removed from V and 5 bases from J, the gap between germline ends came to 8 bases. Per germline, CDR1 MNHEY and CDR2 SMNVEV (reference sequence). The CDR3 consists of 13 residues.

V is TRBV6-6 and J is TRBJ2-2, with 7 bases that match TRBD2. Germline CDR1 reads MNHNY; CDR2 reads SVGAGI (reference sequence). This CDR3 region has 15 residues. V lost 4 bases and J lost 7; bases outside the gene matches: 9. The CDR3 DNA reads TGTGCCAGCAGTTCCTCGACTGGGGGGGACGGGGAGCTGTTTTTT. This gives the protein CASSSSTGGDGELFF.

The CDR3 spells CSARVPGEGEQYF. CDR3 bases: TGCAGTGCTAGAGTCCCGGGGGAGGGCGAGCAGTACTTC. This chain uses TRBV20-1 with TRBJ2-7; 7 nucleotides align to TRBD2. CDR1 and CDR2 from the germline V gene are DFQATT and SNEGSKA (reference sequence). The V segment lost 1 base and the J segment 6 bases; nucleotides outside the gene matches: 6. This CDR3 is 13 amino acids long.

V gene TRBV14 combines with J gene TRBJ1-4; maybe TRBD1 (5 bases). Germline CDR1 is SGHDN and CDR2 is FVKESK. This CDR3 region has 14 residues. V was cut by 1 base and J by 7 bases, with 10 bases left in between. The CDR3 nucleotides are TGTGCCAGCAGCCAAGTGGGGGGGAGTGAAAAACTGTTTTTT. Amino acid sequence: CASSQVGGSEKLFF.

V is TRBV5-4 and J is TRBJ2-2; D gene unclear. V lost 1 base and J 7 bases, leaving 2 bases between the germline ends. This CDR3 is built from 11 residues. Germline CDR1 reads SGHNT; CDR2 reads YYREEE (reference sequence). The CDR3 region has the DNA TGTGCCAGCAGCTTGTACGGGGAGCTGTTTTTT. Encoded protein: CASSLYGELFF. The entire variable domain, with the rest obtained from reference TRBV5-4 and TRBJ2-2, is as follows: ETGVTQSPTHLIKTRGQQVTLRCSSQSGHNTVSWYQQALGQGPQFIFQYYREEENGRGNFPPRFSGLQFPNYSSELNVNALELDDSALYLCASSLYGELFFGEGSRLTVL.

The J gene is TRBJ1-1, the V gene TRBV18; D is unresolved. Germline V gives CDR1 KGHSH, CDR2 LQKENI. CDR3 length equals 13 residues. The V and J ends lost 0 bases and 4 bases respectively, with 6 bases between them. The CDR3 sequence is CASSPPLGTEAFF. In DNA, the CDR3 is TGTGCCAGCTCACCACCGCTGGGCACTGAAGCTTTCTTT.

The V call is TRBV13, the J call TRBJ1-1; perhaps TRBD1 as D (5 bases). Per germline, CDR1 PRHDT and CDR2 FYEKMQ (reference sequence). CDR3 length equals 15 residues. Trimming stripped 5 bases from V and 2 bases from J, with 15 bases between. Here the CDR3 reads CASSPPPGLNTEAFF. CDR3 nucleotide sequence: TGTGCCAGCAGCCCACCCCCAGGGCTCAACACTGAAGCTTTCTTT.

The gene calls are TRBV4-3 and TRBJ1-1; no firm D call. The length of the CDR3 is 12 residues. Germline V gives CDR1 LGHNA, CDR2 YSLEER. The V end was cut by 1 base, the J end by 6 bases, with 6 bases between. The CDR3 sequence: CASSQGESEAFF. The CDR3 coding sequence is TGCGCCAGCAGCCAAGGAGAATCTGAAGCTTTCTTT.

This chain connects TRBV15 to TRBJ2-3; D possibly corresponds to TRBD1 (6 bases). Looked up from germline, CDR1 is LNHNV and CDR2 is YYDKDF (reference sequence). The CDR3 runs 14 residues. Trimming shortened V by 1 base and J by 1 base, and 6 bases separated the two germline ends. The CDR3 coding sequence is TGTGCCACCAGCAGAGGGACAGGCACAGATACGCAGTATTTT. Translation gives CATSRGTGTDTQYF.

The chain has TRBV29-1 and TRBJ2-7; D ambiguous. The CDR3 runs to 13 residues. V was clipped by 4 bases and J by 0 bases, with 10 bases between them. Per germline, CDR1 SQVTM and CDR2 ANQGSEA. The CDR3 loop reads CSVVLRLSYEQYF. CDR3 DNA: TGCAGCGTTGTTCTGCGGCTCTCCTACGAGCAGTACTTC.